Sequencing of this TCR beta chain was carried out in a study of human T cells and chemical hapten exposure. Study details: Read at 6 days, the patch tests placed 0.01% DPC on the upper back. Study findings and constraints: Healthy people's immune response may differ from that of the donors, who had alopecia.

Time point noted: patch test 2, 6 weeks after DPC sensitization. Specified treatment: therapeutic diphenylcyclopropenone sensitization with weekly scalp DPC. Unfractionated whole blood was the source from which total RNA was extracted. Regarding this clonotype: Its antigen remains unknown.

TCRdb processed the RACE reads anew with MiXCR; each CDR3 protein has one entry. The data hold 95,000 or so distinct CDR3 sequences, with roughly 11% observed a single time. The clonotype originates from a woman in her forties with alopecia areata. Some clones in this sample may be carry-over from other donors' samples. Source: whole blood, taken in connection with sensitization to the hapten diphenylcyclopropenone (DPC).

Written as DNA, the CDR3 is TGCGCCAGCAGCCAAGAAGGGACAGCAAGCAACTATGGCTACACCTTC. This codes for CASSQEGTASNYGYTF. The chain combines TRBV4-3 with TRBJ1-2; 7 nucleotides align to TRBD1. After removal of 0 bases from V and 2 bases from J, the junction contained 6 bases not matched to a gene. Germline V gene sequence: CDR1 LGHNA, CDR2 YSLEER. The CDR3 has 16 residues.